This TCR beta chain appears in the sequencing data of a study of a mutant IDH1 vaccine in newly diagnosed glioma. CDR1 is MGHRA, CDR2 YSYEKL, per germline. The V segment lost 1 base and the J segment 3 bases; nucleotides outside the gene matches: 5. This CDR3 is built from 17 residues. This clone appeared once. Its antigen is unidentified. The time point denotes: week 35, safety follow-up. Topical imiquimod accompanied each vaccine dose, which consisted of 300 ug of mutant IDH1 20-mer peptide. Method: immunoSEQ multiplex PCR; TCRdb's copy keeps in-frame clones and lacks some. The sample includes tens of thousands of clones, roughly 71% of them seen just once.

This receptor was obtained from a man aged 45-65 years with glioma. This rearrangement joins TRBV4-1 to TRBJ2-6, with TRBD1 matching 8 bases. The sample here was PBMCs, taken from a glioma patient whose treatment included an IDH1 peptide vaccine. CDR3 loop: CASSQVLQGDGANVLTF. The DNA of the CDR3 is TGCGCCAGCAGCCAAGTCTTACAGGGGGATGGGGCCAACGTCCTGACTTTC.